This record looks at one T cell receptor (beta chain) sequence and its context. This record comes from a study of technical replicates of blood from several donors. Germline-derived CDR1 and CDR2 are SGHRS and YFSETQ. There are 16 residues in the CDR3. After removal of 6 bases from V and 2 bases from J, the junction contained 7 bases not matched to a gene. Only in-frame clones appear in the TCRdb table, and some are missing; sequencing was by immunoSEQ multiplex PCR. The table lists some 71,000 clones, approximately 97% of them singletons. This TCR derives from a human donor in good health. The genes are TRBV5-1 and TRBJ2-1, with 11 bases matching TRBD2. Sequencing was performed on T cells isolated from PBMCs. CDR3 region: CASKGSGGAPYNEQFF. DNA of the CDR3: TGCGCCAGCAAGGGTAGCGGGGGGGCCCCCTACAATGAGCAGTTCTTC.